This TCR beta chain was sequenced during a study of shared clonotypes between healthy human individuals. Study overall: The study enrolled two women and a few men aged 18 to 49. Study-wide points: Larger estimated richness was generally recorded for naive subsets relative to memory subsets.

An even split of each subset's genomic DNA across several immunoSEQ plates was performed. Sorted subsets were amplified in replicate PCRs using 200 to 250 ng DNA, approximately 30,000 T cell genomes. Produced via immunoSEQ multiplex PCR; TCRdb's table is partial and in-frame only. Of around 1.9 million clones in the sample, 85% to 95% are singletons; the top ten hold roughly 1.7%. Comment on this clone: Its antigen is not known.

Positively selected for CCR7, the CD45RO-negative cells used as naive CD8 cells excluded terminally differentiated effector memory CD45RA+ cells. This CDR3 has 16 residues. Germline CDR1 is SGHAT and CDR2 is FQNNGV. V gave up 5 bases and J gave up 2 bases, with 19 bases separating them. The source material was naive CD8+ T cells from PBMCs. This receptor was obtained from a young man in good health. Some clones in this sample may be carry-over from other donors' samples. This chain links TRBV11-2 with TRBJ2-7; D possibly corresponds to TRBD1 (6 bases). CDR3 in amino acids: CASSRQVINRPYEQYF. The CDR3 nucleotides read TGTGCCAGCAGCCGACAGGTTATTAACAGGCCCTACGAGCAGTACTTC.